This T cell receptor (beta chain) was documented in a study of blood T cell repertoires in COVID-19. At the level of the study: PBMCs, B-cell-depleted T cells, or T cells provided the cDNA or gDNA that made up the material.

Seattle enrolled patients during active infection and tracked them longitudinally. Germline values: CDR1 GTSNPN, CDR2 SVGIG (reference sequence). CDR3 length: 12 amino acids. V dropped 5 bases and J dropped 9 bases, with 14 bases sitting between them. Libraries were prepared by immunoSEQ multiplex PCR; TCRdb keeps only in-frame clonotypes and omits some of them. The table shows 200,000 to 250,000 clones, with 92% occurring only once. The chain recombines TRBV30 with TRBJ2-1; a weak D match, TRBD2 (5 bases). The sample was peripheral blood. This TCR was sampled from a man in his 60s with COVID-19, enrolled during active disease. The DNA for the CDR3 is TGTGCCTGGTATCGAAGAGCGGCTGAGCAGTTCTTC. Protein: CAWYRRAAEQFF.